This entry features one T cell receptor beta chain sequence. This sample was taken from a study of shared clonotypes between healthy human individuals. The CDR3 is made up of 17 amino acids. J gave up 1 base and V 5 bases, and 14 bases lay outside the gene matches. Per germline, CDR1 LNHNV and CDR2 YYDKDF (reference sequence). Here immunoSEQ multiplex PCR was the method, and the copy in TCRdb shows in-frame clones only, minus some. The sample records millions of clones, about 93% being singletons. CD45RO negativity and positive selection for CCR7 defined naive CD8 cells, a population that excluded terminally differentiated effector memory CD45RA+ cells.

The origin of this receptor is a man between 18 and 35 years old in good health. Some clones in this sample may be carry-over from other donors' samples. The V gene is TRBV15, the J gene TRBJ2-7; 7 bases map to TRBD2. Material: naive CD8+ T cells from PBMCs. The CDR3 region is CATSVRFPGLKSYEQYF. In nucleotides, the CDR3 is TGTGCCACCAGCGTCCGCTTTCCGGGACTAAAATCCTACGAGCAGTACTTC.